This T cell receptor beta chain was sequenced during a study of T-cell reconstitution after alpha-beta-depleted transplantation in children. Germline V gene lookup returns CDR1 SGDLS and CDR2 YYNGEE. The CDR3 is 15 amino acids. V was clipped by 5 bases and J by 5 bases; unmatched bases: 8. Construction of the TCRbeta library involved unique molecular identifiers. TCRdb reprocessed the PCR reads with MiXCR, giving one entry per CDR3 protein. In the table there are 500,000 to 600,000 distinct CDR3 sequences, around a third of which are singletons. The sample in question was PBMCs from the stem cell graft donor, obtained from the stem cell graft. The V gene is TRBV9, the J gene TRBJ2-5; 11 bases agree with TRBD2. The source is a human donor who donated a stem cell graft to a child with aplastic anemia. The CDR3, as DNA: TGTGCCAGCAGTTTTACTAGCGGGAGTGTGGAGACCCAGTACTTC. Residues: CASSFTSGSVETQYF.